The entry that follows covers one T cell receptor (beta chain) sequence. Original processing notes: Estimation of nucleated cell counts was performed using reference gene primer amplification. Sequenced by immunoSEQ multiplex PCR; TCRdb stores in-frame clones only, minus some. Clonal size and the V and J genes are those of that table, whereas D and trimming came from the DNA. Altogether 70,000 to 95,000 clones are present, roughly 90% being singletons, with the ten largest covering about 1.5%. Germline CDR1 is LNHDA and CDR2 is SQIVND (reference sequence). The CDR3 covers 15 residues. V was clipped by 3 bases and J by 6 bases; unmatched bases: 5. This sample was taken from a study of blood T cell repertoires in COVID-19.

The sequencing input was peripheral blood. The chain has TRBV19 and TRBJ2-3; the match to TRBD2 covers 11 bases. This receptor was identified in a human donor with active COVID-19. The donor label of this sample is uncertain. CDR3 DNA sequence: TGTGCCAGTAGTATTTCTAGCGGGGGGTCTGATACGCAGTATTTT. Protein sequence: CASSISSGGSDTQYF.